Sequencing of this T cell receptor beta chain was carried out in a study of read filtering for tumor transcriptome and immune sequencing (dated by TCRdb to about 2020). About the full investigation: The cohort consisted of about 17 male and around 15 female patients, with a mean age of 65.9 years and an age range of about 45 to 90. By revised international staging, roughly 8 patients were R-ISS I, approximately 15 were R-ISS II and 7 were R-ISS III. After DNase treatment, whole-transcriptome libraries were prepared with the TruSeq RNA Access Library Prep Kit. Per sample, about 4.05 to 11 million TCR-region mapped reads were obtained with IR-seq, compared with only about 85 to 1,400 with RNA-seq. Using the same bone marrow samples, the study ran both targeted immune repertoire sequencing and bulk whole-transcriptome sequencing and then compared the TCR repertoires from each method. As a main aim, a read-filtering strategy for immune repertoire data was addressed, with the specific question being whether clonotypes supported by a single read should be removed.

Every patient had bone marrow sampled at the time of active disease. Ficoll-Hypaque density gradient centrifugation was used to isolate bone marrow mononuclear cells. Myeloma plasma cells were removed and CD138-negative cells were obtained by negative selection following labeling with CD138 magnetic microbeads on a MACS separator. Purity of the isolated cells was checked by flow cytometry on an Attune NxT using CD138 antibodies. TRIzol reagent was used to extract total RNA, which was then quantified with a NanoDrop spectrophotometer. For each patient, paired RNA-seq and IR-seq were run on the CD138-negative bone marrow sample from that patient. CDR1 MNHEY and CDR2 SVGAGI were looked up in the germline V gene. Relative to germline, V is 0 bases shorter and J is 4 bases shorter, with 13 bases between their ends. The CDR3 contains 16 residues, cysteine and phenylalanine counted. Kept here is only the CDR3 DNA, which spans 48 bases and is read in frame from base 1.

General conclusions and limits of the study: IR-seq captured clonotypes at much higher depth and more reliably than RNA-seq, and smaller IR-seq throughput sufficed to identify most shared clonotypes. The correlation between IR-seq and RNA-seq shared clonotype proportions rose when single-read clonotypes were removed. The sorted CD138-negative fraction was a mixed bone marrow immune population, not purified T cells. In IR-seq, about 82% of clonotypes but 3% to 4.5% of total reads were represented by single-read clonotypes, whereas in RNA-seq, about 70% of clonotypes and around 47% of reads were represented by single-read clonotypes.

TCR libraries were constructed from 350 to 400 ng RNA using the Immunoverse kit, and molecular barcoded adaptors covering alpha/delta and beta/gamma chains were employed. TCR library preparation was performed with the same RNA that was used for transcriptome sequencing. TCR libraries were sequenced on an Illumina HiSeq 4000 with 2 x 150 cycles. The original methods were these. MiXCR aligned TCR reads to human V, D, J and C references and assembled the aligned reads into CDR3 clonotypes, with quality filtering and error correction included. Clonotype counts and gene usage diversity were analyzed with the tcR package in R. Raw mapping reads were checked after the RNA-seq reads had been mapped by STAR aligner version 2.5.3a onto the human GRCh37 genome. To test how sequencing depth affected the clonotypes detected, IR-seq fastq files were randomly downsampled with Seqtk 1.3. The raw public reads went through TCRdb reprocessing: fastp at Q25, MiXCR clone calling, in-frame beta chains kept. Each entry is one CDR3 protein sequence, shown with its most common DNA and genes. TCRdb, not the authors, supplied the V and J calls. Across this sample there are roughly 93,000 distinct CDR3 sequences, with roughly 21% seen only once. 10% to 12% of the sample is in the top ten clones.

Many counts were recorded for this clonotype. Its antigen specificity is not known. No much larger clonotype is one base removed from it; base qualities were not supplied. This receptor was taken from a donor aged 40 or over with multiple myeloma. The chain is made from TRBV6-5 and TRBJ2-1; the D element might be TRBD1 or TRBD2, as each aligns at 5 bases. The sequencing input was a population of CD138-negative cells sorted from bone marrow. What the cell subset or site label conveys for this sample: bone marrow mononuclear cells depleted of CD138+ plasma/myeloma cells by negative magnetic selection. The DNA sequence is TGTGCCAGCAGTTACTCGGCCAGGGACCATTACAATGAGCAGTTCTTC. This encodes CASSYSARDHYNEQFF.